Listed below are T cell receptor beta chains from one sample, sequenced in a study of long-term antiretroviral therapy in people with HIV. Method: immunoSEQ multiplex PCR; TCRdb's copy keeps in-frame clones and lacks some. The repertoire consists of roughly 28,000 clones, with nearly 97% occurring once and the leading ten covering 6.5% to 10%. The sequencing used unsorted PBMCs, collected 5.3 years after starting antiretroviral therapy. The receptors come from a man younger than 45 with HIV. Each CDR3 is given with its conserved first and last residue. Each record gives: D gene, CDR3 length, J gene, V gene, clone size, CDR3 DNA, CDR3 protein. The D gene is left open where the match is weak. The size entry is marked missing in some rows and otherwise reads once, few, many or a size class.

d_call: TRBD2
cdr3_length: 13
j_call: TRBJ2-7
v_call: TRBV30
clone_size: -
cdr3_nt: TGTGCCTGGACGGGAGGGTTTTCCTACGAGCAGTACTTC
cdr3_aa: CAWTGGFSYEQYF

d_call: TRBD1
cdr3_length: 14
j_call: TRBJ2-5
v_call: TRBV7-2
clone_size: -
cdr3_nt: TGTGCCAGCAGCCCAGACAGGGGTCGTGAGACCCAGTACTTC
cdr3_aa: CASSPDRGRETQYF

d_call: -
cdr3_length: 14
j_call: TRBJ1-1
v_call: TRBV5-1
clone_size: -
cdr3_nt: TGCGCCAGCAGCTTGGAAATACCGAACACTGAAGCTTTCTTT
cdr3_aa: CASSLEIPNTEAFF

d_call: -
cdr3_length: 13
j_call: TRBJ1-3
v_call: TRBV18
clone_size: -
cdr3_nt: TGTGCCAGCCAATCCGAATCTGGAAACACCATATATTTT
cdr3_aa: CASQSESGNTIYF

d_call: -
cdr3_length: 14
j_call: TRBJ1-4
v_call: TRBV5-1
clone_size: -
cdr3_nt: TGCGCCAGCAGCTTGGGGCAGGGAGAAGAAAAACTGTTTTTT
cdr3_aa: CASSLGQGEEKLFF

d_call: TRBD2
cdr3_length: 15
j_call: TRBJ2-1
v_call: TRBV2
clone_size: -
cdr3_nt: TGTGCCAGTCCAAAGGGGTACGGGGGGGCCGGTGAGCAGTTCTTC
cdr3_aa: CASPKGYGGAGEQFF

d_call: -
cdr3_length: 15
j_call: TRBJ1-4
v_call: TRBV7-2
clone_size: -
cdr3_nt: TGTGCCAGCAGCGTCCTCGGGACACCGAATGAAAAACTGTTTTTT
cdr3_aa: CASSVLGTPNEKLFF

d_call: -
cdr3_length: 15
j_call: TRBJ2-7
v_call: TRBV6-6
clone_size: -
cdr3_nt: TGTGCCAGCAGTTCCGTCAAACTAGGTTACTACGAGCAGTACTTC
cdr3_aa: CASSSVKLGYYEQYF

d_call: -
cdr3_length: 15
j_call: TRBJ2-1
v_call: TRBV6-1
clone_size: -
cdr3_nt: TGTGCCAGCAGTGATTACCCATCCGCTCACGATGAGCAGTTCTTC
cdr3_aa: CASSDYPSAHDEQFF

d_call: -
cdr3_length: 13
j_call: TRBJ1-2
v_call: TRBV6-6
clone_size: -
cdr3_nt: TGTGCCAGCAGTCCCTATCCCCCCTATGGCTACACCTTC
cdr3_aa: CASSPYPPYGYTF

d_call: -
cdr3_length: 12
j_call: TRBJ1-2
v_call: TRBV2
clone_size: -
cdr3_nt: TGTGCCAGCTCGCGGTCTAACTATGGCTACACCTTC
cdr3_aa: CASSRSNYGYTF

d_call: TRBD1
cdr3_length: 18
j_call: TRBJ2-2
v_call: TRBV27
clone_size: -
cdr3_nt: TGTGCCAGCCTTGAGAACGGTAAGGGACAGGGACCCACCGGGGAGCTGTTTTTT
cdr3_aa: CASLENGKGQGPTGELFF

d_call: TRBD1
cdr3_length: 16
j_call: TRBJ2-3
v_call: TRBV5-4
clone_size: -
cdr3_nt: TGTGCCAGCAGCTTGGGACAGGCTGTGGGACAGGATACGCAGTATTTT
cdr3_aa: CASSLGQAVGQDTQYF

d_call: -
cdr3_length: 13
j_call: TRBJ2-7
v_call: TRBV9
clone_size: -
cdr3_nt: TGTGCCAGCAGCGTAGAGGACTCCTACGAGCAGTACTTC
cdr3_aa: CASSVEDSYEQYF

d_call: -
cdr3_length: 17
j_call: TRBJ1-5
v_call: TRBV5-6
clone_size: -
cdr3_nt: TGTGCCAGCAGCTTGGGCACAGGTCTAATAGGGGGTCAGCCCCAGCATTTT
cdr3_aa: CASSLGTGLIGGQPQHF

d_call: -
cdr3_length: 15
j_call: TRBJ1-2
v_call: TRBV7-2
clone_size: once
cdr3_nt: TGTGCCAGCATTTATCGCCCGCAATCTAACTATGGCTACACCTTC
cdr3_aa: CASIYRPQSNYGYTF

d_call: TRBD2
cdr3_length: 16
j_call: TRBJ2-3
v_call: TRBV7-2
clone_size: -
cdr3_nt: TGTGCCAGCAGCGAGGACCGGGGGGGCATGACAGATACGCAGTATTTT
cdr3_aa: CASSEDRGGMTDTQYF

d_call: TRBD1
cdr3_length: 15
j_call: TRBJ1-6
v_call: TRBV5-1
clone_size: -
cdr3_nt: TGCGCCAGCAGCCAAGGGACAGGAGGGTACTCACCCCTCCACTTT
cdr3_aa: CASSQGTGGYSPLHF

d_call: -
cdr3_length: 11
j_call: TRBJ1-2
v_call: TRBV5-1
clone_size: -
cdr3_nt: TGCGCCAGCAATACAGGATATGGCTACACCTTC
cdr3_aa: CASNTGYGYTF

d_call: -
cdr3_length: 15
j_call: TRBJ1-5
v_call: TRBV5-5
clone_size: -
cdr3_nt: TGTGCCAGCAGCTTGGATCGGGGACGCAATCAGCCCCAGCATTTT
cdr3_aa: CASSLDRGRNQPQHF

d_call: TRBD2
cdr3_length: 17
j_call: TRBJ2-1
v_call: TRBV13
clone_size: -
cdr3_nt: TGTGCCAGCAGCTTCAGAACTAGCGGGGGGGTCTACAATGAGCAGTTCTTC
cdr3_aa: CASSFRTSGGVYNEQFF

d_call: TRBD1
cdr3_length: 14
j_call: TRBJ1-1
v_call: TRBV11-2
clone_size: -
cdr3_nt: TGTGCCAGCAGCCAAGACAGGGGGAAAACTGAAGCTTTCTTT
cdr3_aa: CASSQDRGKTEAFF

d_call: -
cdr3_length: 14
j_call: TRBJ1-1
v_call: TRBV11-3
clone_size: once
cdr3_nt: TGTGCCAGCAGCTTATGGGTCCTGAACACTGAAGCTTTCTTT
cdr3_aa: CASSLWVLNTEAFF

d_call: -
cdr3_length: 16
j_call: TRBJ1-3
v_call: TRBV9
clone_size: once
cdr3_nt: TGTGCCAGCAGCGCCCTCTTTGAGGCCTCTGGAAACACCATATATTTT
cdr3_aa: CASSALFEASGNTIYF

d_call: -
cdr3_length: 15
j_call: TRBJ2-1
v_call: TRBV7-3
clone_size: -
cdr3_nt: TGTGCCAGCAGCTTGGTGGGAGAGAGGTACAATGAGCAGTTCTTC
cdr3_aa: CASSLVGERYNEQFF